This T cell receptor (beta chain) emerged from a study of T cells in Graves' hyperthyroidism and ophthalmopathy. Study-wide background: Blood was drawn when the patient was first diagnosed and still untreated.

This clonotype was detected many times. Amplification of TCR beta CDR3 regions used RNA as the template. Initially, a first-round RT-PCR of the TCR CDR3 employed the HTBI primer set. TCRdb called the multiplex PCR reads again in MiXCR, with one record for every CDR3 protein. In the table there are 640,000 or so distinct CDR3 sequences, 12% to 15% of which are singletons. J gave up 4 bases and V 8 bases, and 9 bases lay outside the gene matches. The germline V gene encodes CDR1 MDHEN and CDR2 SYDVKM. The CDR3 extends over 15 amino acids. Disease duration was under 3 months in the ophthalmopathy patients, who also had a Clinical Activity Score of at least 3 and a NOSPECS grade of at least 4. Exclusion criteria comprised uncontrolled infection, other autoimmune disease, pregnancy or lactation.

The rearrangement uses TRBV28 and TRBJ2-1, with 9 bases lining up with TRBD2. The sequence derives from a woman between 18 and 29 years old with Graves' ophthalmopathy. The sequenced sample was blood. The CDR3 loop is CASLHTSGLYNEQFF. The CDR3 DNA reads TGTGCCAGCCTCCACACTAGCGGGCTTTACAATGAGCAGTTCTTC.